This T cell receptor beta chain was identified during a study of T cell responses to AZD1222 COVID-19 vaccine. TCRdb keeps only in-frame clones here, not all; method: immunoSEQ multiplex PCR. The sample holds roughly 120,000 clones; under 90% are singletons and the top ten take 6% to 8%. In the case of this clone: Its specificity is unknown.

General study results and limits: Nearly half of unique spike-specific TCRs reportedly avoided B.1.351 and B.1.1.7 mutated regions. The donor cohort was predominantly white British with a female majority, and clonal diversity may have been underestimated.

From germline, CDR1 is LNHNV and CDR2 YYDKDF (reference sequence). The CDR3 totals 16 residues. V shed 0 bases and J shed 3 bases, with 14 bases lying between them. This sample comprised peripheral blood, obtained on day 0 of AZD1222 vaccination. The sequence was collected from an adult in good health. The gene calls are TRBV15 and TRBJ1-1; D uncertain. CDR3 amino acids: CATSRDMISLDTEAFF. CDR3 coding DNA: TGTGCCACCAGCAGAGACATGATATCGTTGGACACTGAAGCTTTCTTT.